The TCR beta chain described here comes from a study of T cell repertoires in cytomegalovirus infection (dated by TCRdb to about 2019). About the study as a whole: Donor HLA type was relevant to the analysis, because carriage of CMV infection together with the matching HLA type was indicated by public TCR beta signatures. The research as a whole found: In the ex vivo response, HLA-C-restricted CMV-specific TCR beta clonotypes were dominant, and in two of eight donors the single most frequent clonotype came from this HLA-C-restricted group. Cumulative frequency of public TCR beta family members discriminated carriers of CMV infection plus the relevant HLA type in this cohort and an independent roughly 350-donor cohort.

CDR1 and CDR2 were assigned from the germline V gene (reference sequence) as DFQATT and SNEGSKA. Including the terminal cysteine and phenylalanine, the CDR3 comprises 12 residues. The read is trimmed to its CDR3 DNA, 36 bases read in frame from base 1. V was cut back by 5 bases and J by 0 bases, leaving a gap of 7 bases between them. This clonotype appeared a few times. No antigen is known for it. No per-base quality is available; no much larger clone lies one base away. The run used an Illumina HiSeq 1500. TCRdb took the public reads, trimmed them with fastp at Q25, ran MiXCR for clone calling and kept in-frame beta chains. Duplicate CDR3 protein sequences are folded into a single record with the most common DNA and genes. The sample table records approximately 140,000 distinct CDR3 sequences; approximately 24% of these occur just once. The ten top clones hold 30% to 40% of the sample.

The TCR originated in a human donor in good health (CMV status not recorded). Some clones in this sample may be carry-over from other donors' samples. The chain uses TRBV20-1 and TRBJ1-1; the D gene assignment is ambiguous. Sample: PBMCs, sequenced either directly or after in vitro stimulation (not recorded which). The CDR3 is CSALFMNTEAFF. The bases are TGCAGTGCTTTGTTCATGAACACTGAAGCTTTCTTT.